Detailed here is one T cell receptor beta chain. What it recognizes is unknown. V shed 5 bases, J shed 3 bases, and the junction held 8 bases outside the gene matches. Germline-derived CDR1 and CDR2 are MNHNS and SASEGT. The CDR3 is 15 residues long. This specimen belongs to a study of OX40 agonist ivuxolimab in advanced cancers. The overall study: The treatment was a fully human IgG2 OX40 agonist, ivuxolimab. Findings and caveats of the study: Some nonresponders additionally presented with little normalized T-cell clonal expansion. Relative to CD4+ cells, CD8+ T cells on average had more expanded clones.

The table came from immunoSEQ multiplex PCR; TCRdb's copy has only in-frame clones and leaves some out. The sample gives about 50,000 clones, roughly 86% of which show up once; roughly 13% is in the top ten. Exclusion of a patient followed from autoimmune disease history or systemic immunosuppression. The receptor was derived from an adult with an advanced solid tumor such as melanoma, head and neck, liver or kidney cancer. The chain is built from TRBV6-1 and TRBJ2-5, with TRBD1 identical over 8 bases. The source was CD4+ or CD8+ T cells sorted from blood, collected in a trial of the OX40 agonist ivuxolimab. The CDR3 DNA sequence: TGTGCCAGCAGTCAGGACAGGGCTACTGAAGAGACCCAGTACTTC. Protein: CASSQDRATEETQYF.